This T cell receptor beta chain was retrieved from a study of blood T cell repertoires in COVID-19. Study context: Acute and convalescent COVID-19 samples came from the United States, Italy and Spain. T cells, B-cell-depleted T cells, or PBMCs supplied cDNA or gDNA.

Between the trimmed V and J ends, which lost 3 bases and 4 bases, there was a span of 12 bases. This CDR3 comprises 14 residues. Germline CDR1 reads LNHNV; CDR2 reads YYDKDF (reference sequence). Original handling: Scientists estimated how many nucleated cells there were by amplifying reference gene primers. Some clones are missing from TCRdb's copy, which holds only in-frame ones; the method was immunoSEQ multiplex PCR. V and J calls and clone size are copied from that table; D and trimming were computed from the DNA. The repertoire holds 60,000 to 75,000 clones, about nine tenths seen once, with under 6% in the top ten.

This rearrangement joins TRBV15 to TRBJ1-1; TRBD1 is a possible D gene (6 bases). The TCR was taken from a human donor in a cohort sampled during active COVID-19. The sequenced sample was peripheral blood. CDR3 loop: CATSSRGAVTEAFF. The DNA for the CDR3 is TGTGCCACCAGCAGTCGGGGGGCGGTCACTGAAGCTTTCTTT.